The 11 T cell receptor beta chains below all came from one sample that was sequenced in a study of T-cell memory formation after mild COVID-19. TCRdb re-called the 5' RACE reads with MiXCR, one entry per CDR3 protein. The data show about 320,000 distinct CDR3 sequences, more than 13% seen once. Sequencing was carried out using PBMCs or a T cell subset sorted from them (not recorded which). Receptor source: a man between 18 and 35 years old who had mild COVID-19 (a few samples of this study predate the infection). Cell type and time point are not known.

This clonotype was observed many times. This chain links TRBV20-1 with TRBJ2-5; D might be TRBD2 (5 bases). CDR1 DFQATT and CDR2 SNEGSKA come from the germline V gene (reference sequence). The CDR3 runs 14 residues. Trimming pared 4 bases from V and 2 bases from J, leaving 14 bases between. The CDR3 loop is CSATIWGEQETQYF. The CDR3 bases are TGCAGTGCTACGATTTGGGGAGAGCAAGAGACCCAGTACTTC.

This sequence joins TRBV6-4 and TRBJ1-1, with D tentatively TRBD1 (5 bases). V gave up 8 bases and J gave up 0 bases, with 10 bases separating them. Per germline, CDR1 MRHNA and CDR2 SNTAGT. The CDR3 consists of 13 residues. The CDR3 nucleotides read TGTGCCAGCGGGGTGGACATGAACACTGAAGCTTTCTTT. Translating gives CASGVDMNTEAFF.

This clonotype was observed once. The V call is TRBV6-5, the J call TRBJ1-1; D may be TRBD1 (5 bases). CDR1 MNHEY and CDR2 SVGAGI come from the germline V gene. With 7 bases removed from V and 3 bases from J, the gap between germline ends came to 18 bases. This CDR3 contains 15 residues. This CDR3 is CASIAAGTGDTEAFF. CDR3 sequence (DNA): TGTGCCAGCATCGCCGCCGGGACTGGGGACACTGAAGCTTTCTTT.

This clonotype came up a few times. This rearrangement joins TRBV2 to TRBJ1-1, with TRBD1 as a possible D gene (5 bases). With 8 bases removed from V and 11 bases from J, the gap between germline ends came to 18 bases. Germline loops: CDR1 SNHLY, CDR2 FYNNEI. This CDR3 region has 12 residues. CDR3 in DNA: TGTGCCAGCGGTAGAACGGGACCCGAGGCTTTCTTT. It yields the protein CASGRTGPEAFF.

V gene TRBV12-3 or TRBV12-4 combines with J gene TRBJ2-1; a possible D gene is TRBD2 (6 bases). This CDR3 contains 13 residues. Trimming left V 6 bases short and J 7 bases short, with 13 bases between. CDR3 sequence: CASSLTSGNEQFF. CDR3 in DNA: TGTGCCAGCAGCCTGACTAGTGGTAATGAGCAGTTCTTC.

This clonotype appeared many times. The chain couples TRBV6-5 to TRBJ2-7; D may be TRBD1 (6 bases). The germline V gene has CDR1 MNHEY and CDR2 SVGAGI. The ends were cut back, 6 bases at V and 3 bases at J, with 12 bases in the middle. The CDR3 is 13 amino acids. The CDR3 nucleotides are TGTGCCAGCAGACAAGGACAGAACTACGAGCAGTACTTC. Its protein is CASRQGQNYEQYF.

The V call is TRBV2, the J call TRBJ2-5; D not resolved. Trimming removed 10 bases at V and 5 bases at J, with 14 bases between. The CDR3 length is 12 residues. The germline gives CDR1 SNHLY, CDR2 FYNNEI. CDR3 protein: CATTSSGETQYF. The CDR3, as DNA: TGTGCCACTACCTCCTCTGGTGAGACCCAGTACTTC.

Only a few counts were recorded for this clonotype. The V call is TRBV14, the J call TRBJ2-3; possible D gene TRBD1, 5 bases. CDR1 SGHDN and CDR2 FVKESK come from the germline V gene. V was cut by 3 bases and J by 6 bases, with 13 bases left in between. CDR3 length: 14 residues. CDR3 in DNA: TGTGCCAGCAGCCAGACAGACGACCAGGATACGCAGTATTTT. It encodes CASSQTDDQDTQYF.

This clonotype was seen once. This chain joins TRBV29-1 and TRBJ2-3; TRBD1 might be the D (6 bases). Trimming cost V 3 bases and J 4 bases, with 20 bases left between them. Germline V gene sequence: CDR1 SQVTM, CDR2 ANQGSEA. This CDR3 is 16 amino acids long. In nucleotides, the CDR3 is TGCAGCGTTGATCTGGGACACCGCGACTGGCCAGATACGCAGTATTTT. Residues: CSVDLGHRDWPDTQYF.

This clonotype was seen only a few times. This chain connects TRBV7-2 to TRBJ2-7; 13 nucleotides agree with TRBD2. V lost 4 bases and J lost 2; bases outside the gene matches: 2. In germline, CDR1 is SGHTA, CDR2 FQGNSA. The CDR3 length is 15 residues. Here the CDR3 reads CASSYGTSGAYEQYV. The CDR3 coding sequence is TGTGCCAGCAGCTACGGGACTAGCGGGGCCTACGAGCAGTACGTC.

This rearrangement joins TRBV3-2 to TRBJ2-1; no DNA check was done on the table's D call, TRBD1. TRBV3-2 is given as a pseudogene. The CDR3 has 14 amino acids. The DNA of the CDR3 is TGTGCCAGCAGCCGAACAGGGGTTCGCAATGAGCAGTTCTTC. It encodes CASSRTGVRNEQFF.